The source of this T cell receptor beta chain is a study of blood T cells in healthy people across ages. V lost 10 bases, J lost 4 bases, and 11 bases lay in between. The CDR3 contains 13 residues. Germline V gene lookup returns CDR1 ENHRY and CDR2 SYGVKD. Next came a second PCR, run for roughly 6 to 11 cycles, which used a sample-barcoded 5' primer along with a J-beta primer mix. TCRdb re-analysed the 5' RACE reads in MiXCR, keeping a single row per CDR3 protein. Of 650,000 or so distinct CDR3 sequences in the sample, 52% were seen once. The rearrangement links TRBV10-3 to TRBJ2-6; a possible D gene is TRBD1 (5 bases). This clonotype originated in a woman of 80 years or more in good health. Sequencing was carried out using blood. CDR3 in amino acids: CATSGLGANVLTF. DNA of the CDR3: TGTGCCACGTCAGGGTTAGGGGCCAACGTCCTGACTTTC.